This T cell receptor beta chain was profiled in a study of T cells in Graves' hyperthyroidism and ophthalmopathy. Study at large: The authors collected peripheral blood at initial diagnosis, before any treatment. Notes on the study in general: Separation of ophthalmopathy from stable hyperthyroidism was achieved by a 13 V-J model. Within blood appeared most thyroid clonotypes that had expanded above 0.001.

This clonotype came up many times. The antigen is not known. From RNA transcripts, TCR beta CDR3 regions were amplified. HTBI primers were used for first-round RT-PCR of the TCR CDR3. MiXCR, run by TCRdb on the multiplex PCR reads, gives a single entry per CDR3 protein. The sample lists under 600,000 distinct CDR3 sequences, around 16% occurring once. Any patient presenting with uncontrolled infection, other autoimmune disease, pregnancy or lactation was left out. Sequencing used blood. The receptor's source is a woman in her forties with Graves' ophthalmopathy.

The CDR3 sequence: CASSSLAGAKNEQFF. The CDR3 region has the DNA TGTGCCAGCAGCTCTCTAGCGGGAGCCAAAAATGAGCAGTTCTTC. V and J are TRBV3-1 and TRBJ2-1; 10 bases are a match to TRBD2. The CDR3 spans 15 residues. From germline, CDR1 is LGHDT and CDR2 YNNKEL (reference sequence). Trimming cost V 5 bases and J 7 bases; bases outside gene matches: 8.